The 9 T cell receptor beta chains reported below all come from one sample, sequenced in a study. TCRdb redid the calling of the 5' RACE reads with MiXCR, one entry per CDR3 protein. Among tens of thousands of distinct CDR3 sequences listed, approximately 30% were seen once. Tregs were sorted as CD4+CD25+CD127-/low cells. The source material was tumor-infiltrating Tregs sorted from the breast tumor. All receptors derive from a female donor with breast cancer.

In its sample, this clonotype was seen many times. The chain couples TRBV5-1 to TRBJ2-3; 8 nucleotides match TRBD1. The V gene's germline CDR1 is SGHRS and CDR2 YFSETQ. V lost 4 bases and J lost 0; bases outside the gene matches: 7. The CDR3 length is 16 residues. This CDR3 is CASSRTGGDSTDTQYF. The CDR3 region has the DNA TGCGCCAGCAGCCGAACAGGGGGAGATAGCACAGATACGCAGTATTTT.

By frequency in the sample, this clonotype is medium-sized. V and J are TRBV18 and TRBJ2-5; D gene unclear. The CDR3 has 12 amino acids. The V end was cut by 5 bases, the J end by 0 bases, with 4 bases between. CDR1 KGHSH and CDR2 LQKENI come from the germline V gene. The CDR3 here is CASSTYQETQYF. CDR3 in DNA: TGTGCCAGCTCAACGTACCAAGAGACCCAGTACTTC.

The chain combines TRBV12-3 or TRBV12-4 with TRBJ2-7, with D unresolved. Trimming removed 6 bases at V and 3 bases at J, with 9 bases between. The CDR3 loop spans 12 amino acids. For the CDR3, the DNA is TGTGCCAGCAGACCGCCCTTCTACGAGCAGTACTTC. Protein product: CASRPPFYEQYF.

A remark on this clonotype: A clone one base away is much larger, so this may be a read error. The rearrangement links TRBV7-9 to TRBJ2-1; no firm D call. Germline CDR1 is SEHNR and CDR2 is FQNEAQ (reference sequence). V lost 3 bases and J lost 3, with 3 bases in between. There are 12 residues in the CDR3. In DNA form, the CDR3 reads TGTGCCAGCAGCTTTGGCTACAATGAGCAGTTCTTC. It is translated as CASSFGYNEQFF.

This chain uses TRBV6-5 with TRBJ1-6; a possible D gene is TRBD1 (6 bases). V dropped 0 bases and J dropped 8 bases, with 17 bases sitting between them. CDR1 and CDR2 (germline): MNHEY, SVGAGI. CDR3 length equals 17 residues. The DNA for the CDR3 is TGTGCCAGCAGTTACTCCCTTCCGACAGGCCTTCATTCACCCCTCCACTTT. It translates to CASSYSLPTGLHSPLHF.

This clonotype came up a few times. The chain combines TRBV6-1 with TRBJ2-1, with D maybe TRBD2 (5 bases). V was pared by 6 bases and J by 5 bases, with 8 bases between. CDR3 length: 12 residues. Germline V gives CDR1 MNHNS, CDR2 SASEGT. In nucleotides, the CDR3 is TGTGCCAGCAGCCGGGATAACAATGAGCAGTTCTTC. Its translation is CASSRDNNEQFF.

This clonotype qualifies as medium-sized. The J gene is TRBJ1-6, the V gene TRBV6-5, with D possibly TRBD1 on 5 matching bases. The CDR3 totals 16 residues. Trimming stripped 2 bases from V and 11 bases from J, with 19 bases between. Germline CDR1 is MNHEY and CDR2 is SVGAGI. The CDR3 DNA follows: TGTGCCAGCAGTTACATCAGGGACGGTCGATGGACACCCCTCCACTTT. Its translation is CASSYIRDGRWTPLHF.

This chain uses TRBV6-5 with TRBJ2-7, with 7 bases fitting TRBD2. Losses at the gene ends were 6 bases for V and 4 bases for J; bases not matched to a gene: 15. The CDR3 sequence is 16 residues long. The germline gives CDR1 MNHEY, CDR2 SVGAGI. The CDR3 sequence: CASRSFGTTKPYEQYF. DNA of the CDR3: TGTGCCAGCAGGAGTTTCGGGACTACCAAACCATACGAGCAGTACTTC.

The chain employs TRBV4-1 and TRBJ1-1; D might be TRBD1 (5 bases). Deletions cut 3 bases from V and 0 bases from J, with 8 bases between. The germline V gene encodes CDR1 MGHRA and CDR2 YSYEKL. This CDR3 region has 14 residues. CDR3 sequence reads: CASSQGLLNTEAFF. CDR3 coding DNA: TGCGCCAGCAGCCAGGGACTGCTGAACACTGAAGCTTTCTTT.